This T cell receptor beta chain is drawn from a study of human versus mouse CDR3 diversity and MHC coevolution (dated by TCRdb to about 2017). For the study in its entirety: The immunoSEQ assay was reported to detect one in 200,000 T cells and to minimize multiplex PCR amplification bias. The human cohort comprised three healthy volunteer blood donors, one aged 30 to 39, one aged 40 to 49 and one aged 60 to 69 at collection. Human naive CD4 T cell repertoires were used as a reference for TCR selection on multiple MHC II alleles and were compared with human-TCR-locus transgenic mice carrying single MHC II. Across mouse and human samples, the number of valid reads per sample ranged from about 5.5 x 10^6 to 1.8 x 10^7.

Fluorescence-activated cell sorting was used to isolate naive CD4 T cells, defined as CD45RO-negative and CD62L-positive, from PBMCs. Each donor gave approximately 50 ml of fresh peripheral blood, from which PBMCs were isolated by Ficoll density centrifugation. All samples were sorted on a FACSAria III instrument and reached purity above 85%. The QIAGEN blood and tissue kit was used to extract genomic DNA from the sorted cells, and that DNA was then quantified on a NanoDrop 1000. Deep sequencing and quantification of TCR alpha and beta chains were performed on the immunoSEQ platform by multiplex PCR of genomic DNA. Processing in the source paper ran as follows. IMGT gene and region definitions were used to annotate TCR sequences. As a stand-in for the preselection repertoire, out-of-frame rearrangements were used and set against in-frame clonotypes. The iCHAO1 estimator provided with the immunoSEQ platform was used to estimate repertoire size. A Gini index based on the Lorenz curve was applied to in-frame amino acid clonotypes to measure clonal inequality. The intersect function of the R package tcR was used to count shared clonotypes, and the Jaccard index was used to score similarity. V, J and V-J usage frequencies went into a principal component analysis run with the R prcomp function, with no normalization applied. TCRdb obtained this table from immuneACCESS and retained in-frame rearrangements with V and J assigned. These tables miss some clones; where compared with another copy, unresolved V genes account for less than half of the shortfall, and the remainder is unexplained. V and J calls and clone size are copied from that table; D and trimming were computed from the DNA. This sample is represented by around 59,000 clones; around 94% of them were singletons. The top ten clonotypes cover 18% of the sample.

This clone was recorded only once. What this receptor recognizes is not known. No per-base quality is available; no much larger clone lies one base away. Here is what the overall study found, with its caveats: Most of the three human donors showed the lowest clonal inequality scores among all compared groups. The largest TCR beta repertoire, roughly 1.5 million clonotypes, was estimated by iCHAO1 for humans, a finding likely attributable to selection by multiple MHC II molecules. On average, more CDR3 deletions and insertions were observed in humans than in mice, indicating greater exonuclease and TdT activity. Because human T cells were selected on six or seven MHC II alleles, repertoire diversity in humans and mice was not considered directly comparable.

The CDR1 and CDR2 encoded by the germline V gene are SGHRS and YFSETQ. From its cysteine to its phenylalanine, the CDR3 spans 14 amino acids. Only CDR3 DNA remains: 42 bases, in frame from the first base. Trimming costs V 4 bases and J 0 bases, and their ends lie 10 bases apart. The clonotype comes from a person between 55 and 69 years old in good health. This receptor chain uses TRBV5-1 and TRBJ1-1; the D gene remains uncertain. Sequenced: naive CD4+ T cells from blood. The sample's cell subset or site label, in plain terms: CD45RO-negative CD62L-positive naive CD4 T cells. At the DNA level, the sequence is TGCGCCAGCAGCCAAGACATCATGAACACTGAAGCTTTCTTT. Translated, it reads CASSQDIMNTEAFF.